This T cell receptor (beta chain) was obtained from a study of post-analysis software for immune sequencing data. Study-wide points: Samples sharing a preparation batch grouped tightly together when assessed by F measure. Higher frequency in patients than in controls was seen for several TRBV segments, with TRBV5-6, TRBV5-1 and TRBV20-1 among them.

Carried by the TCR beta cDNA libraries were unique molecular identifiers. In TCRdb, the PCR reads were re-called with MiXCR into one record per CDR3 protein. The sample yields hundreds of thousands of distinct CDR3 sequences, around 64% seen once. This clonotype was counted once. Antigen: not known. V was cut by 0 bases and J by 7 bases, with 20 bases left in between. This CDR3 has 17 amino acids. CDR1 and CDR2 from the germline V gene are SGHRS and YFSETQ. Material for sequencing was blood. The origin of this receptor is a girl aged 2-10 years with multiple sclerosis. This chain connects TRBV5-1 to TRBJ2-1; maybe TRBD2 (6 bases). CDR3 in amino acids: CASSLVRESRKGNEQFF. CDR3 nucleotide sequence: TGCGCCAGCAGCTTGGTGCGGGAATCACGGAAGGGGAATGAGCAGTTCTTC.